This record covers a single T cell receptor (beta chain). The antigen remains undetermined. TCRdb keeps only in-frame clones here, not all; method: immunoSEQ multiplex PCR. The data contain approximately 88,000 clones, about 91% of them singletons. These data are taken from a study of T cell responses to AZD1222 COVID-19 vaccine. Germline V gene lookup returns CDR1 LGHDT and CDR2 YNNKEL (reference sequence). This CDR3 comprises 14 residues. The V end was cut by 6 bases, the J end by 0 bases, with 12 bases between. Study outcomes and limitations: Mapped onto spike, vaccine-associated CD4 TCRs spanned it and were dominant at 160-218 and 743-854.

This receptor was identified in an adult in good health. The material was peripheral blood, obtained on day 0 of AZD1222 vaccination. The chain links TRBV3-1 (or the pseudogene TRBV3-2) to TRBJ2-7; TRBD1 is a possible D gene (5 bases). The CDR3 is CASSRTSGSYEQYF. The CDR3 coding sequence is TGTGCCAGCAGTCGGACATCCGGCTCCTACGAGCAGTACTTC.